This T cell receptor beta chain was documented in a study of response to subunit inactivated influenza vaccine. General study points: Only a handful of new T cells, the authors suggested, are recruited with each seasonal influenza vaccination.

The CDR3 length is 15 residues. CDR1 is MNHNS and CDR2 is SASEGT in the germline V gene. Concerning this clonotype itself: Its antigen is undetermined. At one of its ends the junction is not consistent with the germline gene, which may arise from a read error.

Via MiXCR, TCRdb re-called the RT-PCR reads, giving one row per CDR3 protein. The table lists 630,000 or so distinct CDR3 sequences, around 14% of them singletons, with about 9.9% in the top ten. The V gene is TRBV6-1, the J gene TRBJ2-1; D is possibly TRBD2 (6 bases). The sequencing used PBMCs from blood, collected 12 days after vaccination. The source of this sequence is a man aged 50-60 years who received an inactivated influenza vaccine. Here the CDR3 DNA reads TGTGCCAGCAGAAAAAGCAGGGAGGTTGTAAATGGGCAGTTCTTC. It is translated as CASRKSREVVNGQFF.